This T cell receptor beta chain came from a study of T-cell reconstitution after alpha-beta-depleted transplantation in children. Study-wide findings and caveats: By about two months after transplant, alpha-beta T cells reportedly arose from several hundred graft clones that had expanded.

On this clonotype itself: Its antigen is undetermined.

CDR3 length: 14 amino acids. V was clipped by 2 bases and J by 6 bases, with 13 bases between them. Preparation of the TCRbeta library was carried out with unique molecular identifiers. MiXCR was run by TCRdb on the PCR reads, yielding one entry per CDR3 protein. The sample holds fewer than 550,000 distinct CDR3 sequences; around 10% are singletons and the top ten take around 13%. The chain recombines TRBV12-3 or TRBV12-4 with TRBJ1-1; D may be TRBD1 (5 bases). This TCR was recovered from a female patient aged 2-15 years who had a stem cell transplant for aplastic anemia, so the T cells may come from the graft donor. Sample: PBMCs, mostly from graft donor cells, taken 180 days after TCRalphabeta/CD19-depleted stem cell transplant. The CDR3 protein is CASSLRGGYSEAFF. The CDR3 coding sequence is TGTGCCAGCAGTTTAAGGGGCGGGTACTCTGAAGCTTTCTTT.